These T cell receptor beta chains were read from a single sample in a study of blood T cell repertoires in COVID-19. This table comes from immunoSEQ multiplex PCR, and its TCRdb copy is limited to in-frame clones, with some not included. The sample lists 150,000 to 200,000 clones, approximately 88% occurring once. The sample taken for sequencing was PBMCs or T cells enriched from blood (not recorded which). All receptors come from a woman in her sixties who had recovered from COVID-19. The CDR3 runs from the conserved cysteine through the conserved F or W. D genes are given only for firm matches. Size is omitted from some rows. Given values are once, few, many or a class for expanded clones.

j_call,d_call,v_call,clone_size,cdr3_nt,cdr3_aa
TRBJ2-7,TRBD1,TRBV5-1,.,TGCGCCAGCAGCTGGGGGGACAGGCGGCCTACCTACGAGCAGTACTTC,CASSWGDRRPTYEQYF
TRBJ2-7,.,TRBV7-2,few,TGTGCCAGCAGCTTAGCTCATGGGCAGGGAGGCTACGAGCAGTACTTC,CASSLAHGQGGYEQYF
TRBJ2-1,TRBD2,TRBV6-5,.,TGTGCCAGCATGGTAAGCGGGAGGTATCGAGAGCAGTTCTTC,CASMVSGRYREQFF
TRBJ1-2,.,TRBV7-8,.,TGTGCCAGCAGCTTAGAGTATAGGGACACCTATGGCTACACCTTC,CASSLEYRDTYGYTF
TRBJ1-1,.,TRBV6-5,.,TGTGCCGGCCAACTCCTAGGGGCGAACACTGAAGCTTTCTTT,CAGQLLGANTEAFF
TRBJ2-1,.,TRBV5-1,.,TGCGCCAGCAGCTTGGTGGGGGGAAATTACAATGAGCAGTTCTTC,CASSLVGGNYNEQFF
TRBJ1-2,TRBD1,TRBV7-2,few,TGTGCCAGCAGCCCCGACAGGGGGCAAGGCTACACCTTC,CASSPDRGQGYTF
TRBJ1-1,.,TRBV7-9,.,TGTGCCAGCAGCTTAGATCCGGTGGTAGCTTTCTTT,CASSLDPVVAFF
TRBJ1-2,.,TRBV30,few,TGTGCTGTGGAGAGGAGAGAAAAAGGCTATGGCTACACCTTC,CAVERREKGYGYTF
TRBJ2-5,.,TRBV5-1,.,TGCGCCAGCAGCTTGGTGGCCAGGGCGGGGGAGACCCAGTACTTC,CASSLVARAGETQYF
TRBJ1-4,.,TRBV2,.,TGTGCCAGCTGCAGTATCGCAACTAATGAAAAACTGTTTTTT,CASCSIATNEKLFF
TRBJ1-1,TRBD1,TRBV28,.,TGTGCCAGCAGTTTTTCGGACAGGGGTTGGTACACTGAAGCTTTCTTT,CASSFSDRGWYTEAFF
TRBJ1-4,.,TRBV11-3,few,TGTGCCAGCAGCGTAGACCGGGCAACTAATGAAAAACTGTTTTTT,CASSVDRATNEKLFF
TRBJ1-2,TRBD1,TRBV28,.,TGTGCCAGCAGTTCCCCCCCGGGACAGGGGGCCTCTGGCTACACCTTC,CASSSPPGQGASGYTF
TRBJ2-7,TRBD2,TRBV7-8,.,TGTGCCAGCAGCTCGGAGAGCGGGAGCTCCTACGAGCAGTACTTC,CASSSESGSSYEQYF
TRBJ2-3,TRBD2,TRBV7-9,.,TGTGCCAGCAGCACACTAGCGGGGGTCACAGATACGCAGTATTTT,CASSTLAGVTDTQYF
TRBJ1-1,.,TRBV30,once,TGTGCCTGGAGTGACCCCCCCACAGGGCTGAACACTGAAGCTTTCTTT,CAWSDPPTGLNTEAFF
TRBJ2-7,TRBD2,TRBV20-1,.,TGCAGTGCTAGTAAAGCGGGAGTGCTCTACGAGCAGTACTTC,CSASKAGVLYEQYF
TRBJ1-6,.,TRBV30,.,TGTGCCTGGAGTGTAGTAGATCGCCTCCACTTT,CAWSVVDRLHF
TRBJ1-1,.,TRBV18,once,TGTGCCAGCTCACCGGCTAGTATCGGGGTGAACACTGAAGCTTTCTTT,CASSPASIGVNTEAFF
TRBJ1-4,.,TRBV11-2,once,TGTGCCAGCAGCTTATATCTCGCAACTAATGAAAAACTGTTTTTT,CASSLYLATNEKLFF
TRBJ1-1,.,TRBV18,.,TGTGCCAGCTCACAGGGGCTAAACACTGAAGCTTTCTTT,CASSQGLNTEAFF
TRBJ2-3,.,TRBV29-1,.,TGCAGCGCTCTTGGACAGGGAGGGAGGACAGATACGCAGTATTTT,CSALGQGGRTDTQYF
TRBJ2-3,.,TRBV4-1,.,TGCGCCAGCAGCCCGAGAACTAGCTCGAGCACAGATACGCAGTATTTT,CASSPRTSSSTDTQYF
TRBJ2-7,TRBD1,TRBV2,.,TGTGCCAGCAGTCTCCCGGGACAGGGAAAGTACGAGCAGTACTTC,CASSLPGQGKYEQYF
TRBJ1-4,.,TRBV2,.,TGTGCCAGCAGGGAGATGCCCTATAATGAAAAACTGTTTTTT,CASREMPYNEKLFF
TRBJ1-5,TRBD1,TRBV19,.,TGTGCCAGTACCCCTCGGCGGGAGGGGGCGGTTCAGGATCAGCCCCAGCATTTT,CASTPRREGAVQDQPQHF
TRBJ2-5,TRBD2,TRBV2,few,TGTGCCAGCAAAGCGGGGCTAGAGACCCAGTACTTC,CASKAGLETQYF
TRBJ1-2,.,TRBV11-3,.,TGTGCCAGCAGCCCGGTGGGGGGGCAGAACTATGGCTACACCTTC,CASSPVGGQNYGYTF
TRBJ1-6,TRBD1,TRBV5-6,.,TGTGCCAGCAGCCCTGGGGACAGGGAGAGTTCACCCCTCCACTTT,CASSPGDRESSPLHF
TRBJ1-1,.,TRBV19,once,TGTGCCAGTAGTATACGGGGGGCGGTGACTGAAGCTTTCTTT,CASSIRGAVTEAFF